This record covers a single T cell receptor beta chain. Sampling of blood occurred at baseline, cycle 4 day 1, and cycle 7 day 1. The sample originates from a study of OX40 agonist ivuxolimab in advanced cancers. Turning to the study itself: Dose-escalation patients suffered from hepatocellular carcinoma, melanoma, renal cell or head and neck cancer.

Profiled with immunoSEQ multiplex PCR; TCRdb holds only in-frame clones, not every one. The table has about 87,000 clones, less than 85% seen once. Trimming took off 4 bases at V and 7 bases at J, with 14 bases between the two ends. CDR1 is SGHTA, CDR2 FQGNSA, per germline. The CDR3 spans 15 residues. This TCR came from an adult with an advanced solid tumor such as melanoma, head and neck, liver or kidney cancer. The chain carries TRBV7-2 and TRBJ1-6; D gene ambiguous. This specimen consisted of CD4+ or CD8+ T cells sorted from blood, obtained in a trial of the OX40 agonist ivuxolimab. This CDR3 is CASSSLGVWNSPLHF. CDR3 coding DNA: TGTGCCAGCAGCTCGCTTGGGGTTTGGAATTCACCCCTCCACTTT.